This entry lists 24 T cell receptor beta chains sequenced from one sample in a study of tumor-infiltrating lymphocytes in primary liver carcinoma. Total RNA and DNA came together from around 20-30 mg of bulk tissue without cell sorting. Priming with a constant-region primer yielded TCR beta cDNA from around 0.45 ug total RNA. Slightly modified ARM-PCR, run as three nested multiplex PCR rounds, produced the TCR beta libraries. Use of TRBV1-TRBV30 forward primers with a C-beta reverse primer characterized the first two PCR rounds, which lasted about 11 cycles each. TCRdb used MiXCR to reprocess the multiplex PCR reads, holding one entry per CDR3 protein. This table has tens of thousands of distinct CDR3 sequences, about 73% appearing once. Sequenced sample: liver tumor tissue from sampling region 3. The subset here: tumor region T3, left-lateral pole. These TCRs come from a middle-aged man with primary liver carcinoma and hepatitis B virus infection.

Concerning this clonotype itself: The CDR3 does not end in the conserved phenylalanine or tryptophan, so this is likely a read error. The V gene is TRBV7-8, the J gene TRBJ2-3, with TRBD1 matching over 9 bases. V lost 8 bases, J lost 5 bases, and 8 bases stayed unmatched. Germline V lookup: CDR1 SGHVS, CDR2 FQNEAQ. The CDR3 loop spans 14 amino acids. Here the CDR3 reads CASGPGQGKDTQYL. The CDR3 DNA reads as TGTGCCAGCGGCCCAGGACAGGGGAAAGATACGCAGTATTTA.

In the case of this clonotype: A junction boundary mismatches the germline segment, possibly from a read error. The genes are TRBV12-3 or TRBV12-4 and TRBJ2-7; tentative D call: TRBD1 (5 bases). CDR3 size: 16 residues. The CDR3 is CTSSLTGSRSSYEQYF. CDR3 in DNA: TGTACCAGCAGTTTAACAGGCTCCCGTAGCTCCTACGAGCAGTACTTC.

J is TRBJ1-1 and V is TRBV11-2; no clear D. CDR1 is SGHAT, CDR2 FQNNGV, per germline. The CDR3 is 13 residues long. V lost 5 bases and J 8 bases, leaving 15 bases between the germline ends. The CDR3 here is CASSPHTATEAFF. The CDR3 nucleotides read TGTGCCAGCAGCCCTCACACCGCCACGGAAGCTTTCTTT.

The rearrangement links TRBV14 to TRBJ2-7, with 8 bases aligning to TRBD2. Germline trimming cut 4 bases from V and 6 bases from J; bases unmatched to any gene: 14. Looked up from germline, CDR1 is SGHDN and CDR2 is FVKESK. The CDR3 sequence is 16 residues long. The CDR3 protein is CASSPYTGRARGEQYF. CDR3 coding DNA: TGTGCCAGCAGCCCCTACACCGGGAGGGCCAGGGGCGAGCAGTACTTC. Full variable domain (remainder filled in from reference TRBV14 and TRBJ2-7): EAGVTQFPSHSVIEKGQTVTLRCDPISGHDNLYWYRRVMGKEIKFLLHFVKESKQDESGMPNNRFLAERTGGTYSTLKVQPAELEDSGVYFCASSPYTGRARGEQYFGPGTRLTVT.

Points on this clonotype: This may come from a read error, since a much larger clone is one base off. The chain joins TRBV11-2 to TRBJ1-2; the D gene is possibly TRBD1 (5 bases). With 7 bases removed from V and 8 bases from J, the gap between germline ends came to 17 bases. Germline CDR1 reads SGHAT; CDR2 reads FQNNGV. CDR3 length: 13 amino acids. Here the CDR3 reads CASIQVGGGGYTF. DNA for the CDR3: TGTGCCAGCATTCAGGTGGGGGGTGGAGGCTACACCTTC.

This clonotype was counted once. The junction departs from germline at one end; a sequencing error may be responsible. CDR3 residues: CASSYRSNFNNEQFF. CDR3 bases: TGTGCTAGCAGTTACAGAAGCAACTTTAACAATGAGCAGTTCTTC. This chain connects TRBV6-5 to TRBJ2-1; no clear D. The CDR3 loop spans 15 amino acids. Germline V gene sequence: CDR1 MNHEY, CDR2 SVGAGI.

The chain joins TRBV5-4 to TRBJ1-2, with 7 nucleotides matching TRBD1. Germline loops: CDR1 SGHNT, CDR2 YYREEE (reference sequence). CDR3 length equals 15 residues. V was clipped by 0 bases and J by 7 bases; unmatched bases: 9. The CDR3 nucleotides are TGTGCCAGCAGCTTGGGATGCGGGACAGAGTTTGGCTACACCTTC. Residues: CASSLGCGTEFGYTF.

Points on this clonotype: Germline and junction disagree at one end, which may indicate a read error. The V gene is TRBV4-2, the J gene TRBJ1-1, with TRBD1 matching 8 bases. Germline CDR1 and CDR2: LGHNA and YNFKEQ. The CDR3 extends over 17 amino acids. For the CDR3, the DNA is TGTGCCAGCAGTCAAGAGTACGGACAGGGTCTTTGGATTGAAGCTTTCTTT. Translating it yields CASSQEYGQGLWIEAFF.

With respect to this clonotype: A junction end diverges from the germline sequence, so it may reflect a read error. The chain is built from TRBV12-3 or TRBV12-4 and TRBJ2-7, with a tentative D call TRBD1 (6 bases). The CDR3 is 15 amino acids. CDR3 nucleotides: TGTGCCAGCAGCCAAGGGAGAGGGGGACCCTACGAGCAATACTTC. Its protein is CASSQGRGGPYEQYF.

As to this clonotype: At one of its ends the junction is not consistent with the germline gene, which may arise from a read error. The chain is built from TRBV28 and TRBJ2-6; D may correspond to TRBD1 or TRBD2 (5 bases each). The CDR3 has 15 residues. Germline-derived CDR1 and CDR2 are MDHEN and SYDVKM. The CDR3 region is CVSKPDSSGANILTF. CDR3 bases: TGTGTCAGCAAACCGGACTCGTCTGGGGCCAACATCCTGACTTTC.

About this clonotype itself: The junction differs from germline at one of its ends, possibly a read error. The CDR3 DNA sequence: TGTGCTAGCAGTTTAGTGGTCGGGGGTGACGAGCAGTACTTC. Translated, it gives CASSLVVGGDEQYF. The chain couples TRBV12-3 or TRBV12-4 to TRBJ2-7, with TRBD2 as a possible D gene (6 bases). The CDR3 spans 14 residues.

V gene TRBV2 combines with J gene TRBJ2-7, with D possibly being TRBD2 (6 bases). Trimming left V 3 bases short and J 6 bases short, with 15 bases between. The length of the CDR3 is 14 residues. Germline V gene lookup returns CDR1 SNHLY and CDR2 FYNNEI. CDR3 sequence: CASSDDPRGGEQYF. In nucleotides, the CDR3 is TGTGCCAGCAGTGACGACCCTAGGGGAGGCGAGCAGTACTTC. Looking up the rest from reference TRBV2 and TRBJ2-7 gives the full variable domain: EPEVTQTPSHQVTQMGQEVILRCVPISNHLYFYWYRQILGQKVEFLVSFYNNEISEKSEIFDDQFSVERPDGSNFTLKIRSTKLEDSAMYFCASSDDPRGGEQYFGPGTRLTVT.

A remark on this clonotype: The junction does not match germline at one end; this may be a read error. The rearrangement joins TRBV6-6 to TRBJ2-7; TRBD1 might be the D (5 bases). This CDR3 region has 14 residues. Germline loops: CDR1 MNHNY, CDR2 SVGAGI (reference sequence). The CDR3 sequence is CANSVLRQQYEQYF. CDR3 sequence (DNA): TGTGCCAACAGTGTTCTGAGACAGCAATACGAGCAGTACTTC.

A note on this clonotype: Since no conserved phenylalanine or tryptophan closes the CDR3, a read error is the likely cause. This rearrangement joins TRBV11-2 to TRBJ2-5; D may correspond to TRBD1 or TRBD2 (5 bases each). The CDR3 spans 16 residues. V was pared by 5 bases and J by 5 bases, with 21 bases between. The germline V gene has CDR1 SGHAT and CDR2 FQNNGV. The CDR3 reads CASSQSPGEGNETQYS. As DNA, the CDR3 is TGTGCCAGCAGCCAAAGTCCTGGCGAGGGGAACGAGACCCAGTACTCC.

Comments on this clonotype: One end of the junction fails to match germline, which may point to a read error. DNA of the CDR3: TGTGCCAACAGTAAGGGGATAGGGGGGCCCTACGAGCAGTACTTC. Residues: CANSKGIGGPYEQYF. The V gene is TRBV28, the J gene TRBJ2-7; D may match TRBD1 or TRBD2 (6 bases each). Germline assignment: CDR1 MDHEN and CDR2 SYDVKM. The CDR3 runs to 15 residues.

Regarding this clonotype: Likely a read error: the CDR3 ends without its conserved phenylalanine or tryptophan. The limits of the CDR3 on the DNA are not certain, so only TCRdb's listed CDR3 is given. The rearrangement joins TRBV11-1 to TRBJ1-6. Germline values: CDR1 SGHAT, CDR2 FQDESV (reference sequence). The CDR3 sequence runs 13 residues, both termini included. This CDR3 reads CASSLKGNSPFHL.

Judged by abundance, this clonotype is large. The V gene is TRBV11-2, the J gene TRBJ2-1, with D unresolved. In germline, CDR1 is SGHAT, CDR2 FQNNGV. This CDR3 comprises 15 residues. Trimming removed 1 base from V and 6 bases from J, with 13 bases in between. CDR3 sequence: CASSLAAGVVNEQFF. CDR3 nucleotides: TGTGCCAGCAGCTTAGCTGCAGGAGTTGTCAATGAGCAGTTCTTC.

A word on this clonotype: The germline gene is not matched at one end of the junction; a read error may be the cause. The chain combines TRBV11-2 with TRBJ2-7, with D uncertain. The germline V gene encodes CDR1 SGHAT and CDR2 FQNNGV. The CDR3 runs to 14 residues. CDR3 protein: CTSSLDFVGWEQYF. The CDR3 DNA sequence: TGTACCAGCAGCTTAGATTTTGTTGGATGGGAGCAGTACTTC.

Note on this clonotype: The junction differs from germline at one of its ends, possibly a read error. The chain combines TRBV12-3 or TRBV12-4 with TRBJ2-7, with D unresolved. This CDR3 comprises 16 residues. CDR3 region: CASSLIGPGSPYEQYF. The CDR3, as DNA: TGTGCCAGCAGTTTAATAGGCCCCGGTAGCCCCTACGAGCAATACTTC.

With regard to this clonotype: This is likely a read error, given that the CDR3 carries no conserved phenylalanine or tryptophan at its end. The J gene is TRBJ1-1, the V gene TRBV29-1; the match to TRBD1 covers 11 bases. The J segment lost 2 bases and the V segment lost 5 bases, leaving 10 bases of the junction unmatched. The CDR3 consists of 16 residues. CDR1 is SQVTM and CDR2 is ANQGSEA in the germline V gene. CDR3 in DNA: TGCAGCGTTTCGACAGGACAGGGGGCGCTTAACACTGAAGCTTTCCTT. Translating it yields CSVSTGQGALNTEAFL.

Note on this clonotype: Germline and junction disagree at one end, which may indicate a read error. The chain links TRBV5-5 to TRBJ1-4; no definite D call. CDR1 SGHKS and CDR2 YYEKEE come from the germline V gene (reference sequence). The CDR3 runs 13 residues. CDR3 nucleotides: TGTTCCAGCAGCTTTGTGGGGAATGGAAAACTGTTTTTT. Translating it yields CSSSFVGNGKLFF. Using reference TRBV5-5 and TRBJ1-4 for the parts outside the CDR3, the full variable domain is DAGVTQSPTHLIKTRGQQVTLRCSPISGHKSVSWYQQVLGQGPQFIFQYYEKEERGRGNFPDRFSARQFPNYSSELNVNALLLGDSALYLCSSSFVGNGKLFFGSGTQLSVL.

On this clonotype: The conserved phenylalanine or tryptophan is not found at the CDR3 terminus, so this likely reflects a read error. V gene TRBV18 combines with J gene TRBJ2-7; the D is unclear. The germline gives CDR1 KGHSH, CDR2 LQKENI. This CDR3 region has 14 residues. The V and J ends lost 0 bases and 0 bases respectively, with 6 bases between them. The CDR3 here is CASSPPHISYEQYI. CDR3 DNA: TGTGCCAGCTCACCACCACACATCTCCTACGAGCAGTACATC.

About this clonotype: One end of the junction is discordant with germline, which a read error may explain. This chain joins TRBV6-5 and TRBJ1-1, with D maybe TRBD1 (6 bases). The CDR3 totals 13 residues. CDR1 is MNHEY, CDR2 SVGAGI, per germline. CDR3 DNA: TGTGCCGGCAGCCAACAGGGAGGCACTGAAGCTTTCTTT. Translation gives CAGSQQGGTEAFF.

This clonotype showed up just once. The germline gene is not matched at one end of the junction; a read error may be the cause. The chain joins TRBV5-1 to TRBJ1-1; D remains unclear. Germline loops: CDR1 SGHRS, CDR2 YFSETQ. The CDR3 loop spans 15 amino acids. CDR3 in amino acids: CANSARGWTNTEAFF. CDR3 in DNA: TGCGCCAACAGCGCCCGCGGATGGACGAACACTGAAGCTTTCTTT. Full variable domain (remainder filled in from reference TRBV5-1 and TRBJ1-1): KAGVTQTPRYLIKTRGQQVTLSCSPISGHRSVSWYQQTPGQGLQFLFEYFSETQRNKGNFPGRFSGRQFSNSRSEMNVSTLELGDSALYLCANSARGWTNTEAFFGQGTRLTVV.